Below, 12 T cell receptor beta chains from the same sample are listed, as sequenced in a study of cytomegalovirus exposure and HLA in healthy donors. PCR involved 60 Vbeta and 13 Jbeta primers. The method was immunoSEQ multiplex PCR; TCRdb's version includes in-frame clones alone and lacks a portion of them. The repertoire has some 84,000 clones, around four fifths of them found once; the top ten carry 2% to 2.5%. Sequencing input: PBMCs. These TCRs come from a boy between 5 and 17 years old in good health and CMV-seronegative.

This chain connects TRBV5-4 to TRBJ2-3, with D possibly being TRBD2 (5 bases). This CDR3 is 15 amino acids long. The V gene lost 0 bases and the J gene lost 0 bases, with 8 bases spanning the gap. CDR1 and CDR2 (germline): SGHNT, YYREEE (reference sequence). The DNA of the CDR3 is TGTGCCAGCAGCTTGGATAGGACTAGCACAGATACGCAGTATTTT. Translation gives CASSLDRTSTDTQYF.

The chain employs TRBV13 and TRBJ2-7, with 9 bases that match TRBD2. The CDR3 consists of 13 residues. Germline CDR1 reads PRHDT; CDR2 reads FYEKMQ (reference sequence). J gave up 7 bases and V 5 bases, and 6 bases lay outside the gene matches. The CDR3 DNA follows: TGTGCCAGCAGCACCAGCGGGAGGTTTGAGCAGTACTTC. Protein product: CASSTSGRFEQYF.

This chain connects TRBV7-3 to TRBJ2-1, with 10 nucleotides matching TRBD2. After removal of 8 bases from V and 3 bases from J, the junction contained 4 bases not matched to a gene. There are 14 residues in the CDR3. From germline, CDR1 is SGHTA and CDR2 FQGTGA. The CDR3 reads CASQAGGIYNEQFF. CDR3 bases: TGTGCCAGCCAAGCGGGAGGGATCTACAATGAGCAGTTCTTC. Full variable domain (missing parts from reference TRBV7-3 and TRBJ2-1): GAGVSQTPSNKVTEKGKYVELRCDPISGHTALYWYRQSLGQGPEFLIYFQGTGAADDSGLPNDRFFAVRPEGSVSTLKIQRTERGDSAVYLCASQAGGIYNEQFFGPGTRLTVL.

The chain combines TRBV21-1 with TRBJ2-1; the D segment call TRBD2 is taken from the table without a DNA check. TRBV21-1 is listed as a pseudogene. The CDR3 runs 16 residues. CDR3 in DNA: TGTGCCAGCTCCCCAGCGGCCCGTGGGTTATACAATGAGCAGTTCTTC. It encodes CASSPAARGLYNEQFF.

This clone was counted only a few times. The chain couples TRBV28 to TRBJ2-7; 11 nucleotides line up with TRBD2. This CDR3 is 14 amino acids long. The germline V gene has CDR1 MDHEN and CDR2 SYDVKM. J was trimmed by 4 bases and V by 6 bases; bases with no gene match: 5. In nucleotides, the CDR3 is TGTGCCAGCAGCAATAGCGGGAGGGTTTACGAGCAGTACTTC. This encodes CASSNSGRVYEQYF. The full variable domain, rest sourced from reference TRBV28 and TRBJ2-7, is DVKVTQSSRYLVKRTGEKVFLECVQDMDHENMFWYRQDPGLGLRLIYFSYDVKMKEKGDIPEGYSVSREKKERFSLILESASTNQTSMYLCASSNSGRVYEQYFGPGTRLTVT.

The V and J genes are TRBV29-1 and TRBJ2-7; TRBD1 aligns across 11 bases. Germline assignment: CDR1 SQVTM and CDR2 ANQGSEA. The CDR3 totals 14 residues. Trimming cost V 3 bases and J 4 bases; bases outside gene matches: 5. DNA for the CDR3: TGCAGCGTTGACGACGGGACAGGGGGTTACGAGCAGTACTTC. Translating gives CSVDDGTGGYEQYF.

The chain carries TRBV28 and TRBJ1-3, with a weak D call TRBD1 (5 bases). The germline V gene has CDR1 MDHEN and CDR2 SYDVKM. V dropped 5 bases and J dropped 1 base, with 9 bases sitting between them. The CDR3 extends over 14 amino acids. The CDR3 DNA follows: TGTGCCAGCAGTGGGAAGGGGTCTGGAAACACCATATATTTT. Protein sequence: CASSGKGSGNTIYF.

This rearrangement joins TRBV28 to TRBJ1-1; D is undetermined. This CDR3 comprises 12 residues. CDR1 MDHEN and CDR2 SYDVKM come from the germline V gene. V was shortened by 5 bases and J by 4 bases, with 8 bases between the two germline ends. The CDR3 DNA follows: TGTGCCAGCAGTCCACGGGGCACTGAAGCTTTCTTT. As protein: CASSPRGTEAFF.

This chain joins TRBV14 and TRBJ2-1, with 10 bases matching TRBD2. Germline values: CDR1 SGHDN, CDR2 FVKESK. The V and J ends lost 4 bases and 5 bases, in that order; junction bases with no gene match: 5. This CDR3 region has 15 residues. This CDR3 reads CASSPPGTSDNEQFF. CDR3 nucleotides: TGTGCCAGCAGCCCTCCCGGGACTAGCGACAATGAGCAGTTCTTC.

The V and J genes are TRBV6-4 and TRBJ1-1; unclear D gene. Trimming removed 5 bases from V and 0 bases from J, with 10 bases in between. The CDR3 is 14 amino acids. Looked up from germline, CDR1 is MRHNA and CDR2 is SNTAGT. The CDR3 coding sequence is TGTGCCAGCAGTAGAACCAGTATGAACACTGAAGCTTTCTTT. This translates into CASSRTSMNTEAFF.

The J gene is TRBJ2-1, the V gene TRBV25-1; 7 bases align to TRBD1. Germline V gene sequence: CDR1 MGHDK, CDR2 SYGVNS. V lost 7 bases and J lost 3; bases outside the gene matches: 6. The CDR3 extends over 14 amino acids. The CDR3 nucleotides read TGTGCCAGCAAAAACAGGGGTGGCTACAATGAGCAGTTCTTC. This codes for CASKNRGGYNEQFF.

In its sample, this clone was seen a few times. The V and J genes are TRBV7-2 and TRBJ1-1; TRBD1 matches 7 bases. The CDR3 totals 15 residues. Losses at the gene ends were 4 bases for V and 0 bases for J; bases not matched to a gene: 5. Germline CDR1 and CDR2: SGHTA and FQGNSA. CDR3 protein: CASSYGDRVNTEAFF. In nucleotides, the CDR3 is TGTGCCAGCAGCTATGGTGACAGGGTGAACACTGAAGCTTTCTTT.